This T cell receptor (beta chain) was sequenced in a study of blood T cell repertoires in COVID-19. In the case of this clone: Additional DNA sequences in this sample encode the identical CDR3.

The V gene's germline CDR1 is KGHSH and CDR2 LQKENI. Trimming removed 2 bases from V and 3 bases from J, with 6 bases in between. This CDR3 has 13 residues. Some clones are missing from TCRdb's copy, which holds only in-frame ones; the method was immunoSEQ multiplex PCR. Here the sample spans about 280,000 clones, less than 90% being singletons. V is TRBV18 and J is TRBJ2-3; D not certain. The receptor was isolated from a human donor in a cohort sampled during active COVID-19. Material for sequencing was peripheral blood. CDR3 DNA sequence: TGTGCCAGCTCACCAGGCCAGACAGATACGCAGTATTTT. Amino acids: CASSPGQTDTQYF. Full variable domain (missing parts from reference TRBV18 and TRBJ2-3): NAGVMQNPRHLVRRRGQEARLRCSPMKGHSHVYWYRQLPEEGLKFMVYLQKENIIDESGMPKERFSAEFPKEGPSILRIQQVVRGDSAAYFCASSPGQTDTQYFGPGTRLTVL.